In this sample, the clone carrying this TCR beta chain turned up a few times. The antigen remains undetermined. Researchers collected approximately 9.5 milliliters of peripheral blood from every single donor. Alongside a J-beta primer mix, a sample-barcoded 5' primer served in a second PCR lasting roughly 7 to 11 cycles. Tagging of each cDNA molecule was performed by a template-switch adaptor with 12 random nucleotides. A single record per CDR3 protein comes from TCRdb applying MiXCR to the 5' RACE reads. Of 1.6 million or so distinct CDR3 sequences in the sample, almost 35% are singletons; the top ten hold 11%. This CDR3 spans 17 amino acids. Germline V CDR1 and CDR2: DFQATT, SNEGSKA (reference sequence). After removal of 6 bases from V and 8 bases from J, the junction contained 23 bases not matched to a gene. The data are from a study of blood T cells in healthy people across ages. Study-wide findings and caveats: As age increased, TCR beta diversity per million T cells fell in a roughly linear fashion.

The sample taken for sequencing was blood. The chain joins TRBV20-1 to TRBJ2-7; the match to TRBD2 covers 9 bases. The TCR sequence derives from a woman aged 25 to 39 in good health. This chain's CDR3 is CSAGQGRLADTFNQQYF. CDR3 DNA: TGCAGTGCGGGCCAGGGGAGACTAGCGGACACCTTCAACCAGCAGTACTTC.